The T cell receptor (beta chain) described here comes from a study of T cell responses to AZD1222 COVID-19 vaccine. Whole-study findings and limits: Nearly half of spike-specific TCRs reportedly target variant regions that are unmutated in the B.1.351 and B.1.1.7 variants. Compared with day 0, the breadth and depth of the Spike-specific TCR repertoire rose significantly after two doses of AZD1222. Clonal diversity may have been underestimated, and the donors were mostly white British, with more females than males.

Notes on this clone: The antigen is unknown.

This CDR3 comprises 13 residues. J lost 9 bases, V lost 4 bases, and 4 bases had no gene match. The germline V gene encodes CDR1 LGHDT and CDR2 YNNKEL (reference sequence). Measured with immunoSEQ multiplex PCR; TCRdb has only the in-frame clones, and not every one. The table shows around 140,000 clones, with 92% occurring only once. The sample was peripheral blood, taken 28 days after the second AZD1222 dose. This receptor was identified in an adult who received the AZD1222 COVID-19 vaccine. V gene TRBV3-1 (or the pseudogene TRBV3-2) combines with J gene TRBJ2-1; 9 nucleotides match TRBD2. The CDR3 bases are TGTGCCAGCAGCCTAAGCGGGGGGATTGAGCAGTTCTTC. It encodes CASSLSGGIEQFF.